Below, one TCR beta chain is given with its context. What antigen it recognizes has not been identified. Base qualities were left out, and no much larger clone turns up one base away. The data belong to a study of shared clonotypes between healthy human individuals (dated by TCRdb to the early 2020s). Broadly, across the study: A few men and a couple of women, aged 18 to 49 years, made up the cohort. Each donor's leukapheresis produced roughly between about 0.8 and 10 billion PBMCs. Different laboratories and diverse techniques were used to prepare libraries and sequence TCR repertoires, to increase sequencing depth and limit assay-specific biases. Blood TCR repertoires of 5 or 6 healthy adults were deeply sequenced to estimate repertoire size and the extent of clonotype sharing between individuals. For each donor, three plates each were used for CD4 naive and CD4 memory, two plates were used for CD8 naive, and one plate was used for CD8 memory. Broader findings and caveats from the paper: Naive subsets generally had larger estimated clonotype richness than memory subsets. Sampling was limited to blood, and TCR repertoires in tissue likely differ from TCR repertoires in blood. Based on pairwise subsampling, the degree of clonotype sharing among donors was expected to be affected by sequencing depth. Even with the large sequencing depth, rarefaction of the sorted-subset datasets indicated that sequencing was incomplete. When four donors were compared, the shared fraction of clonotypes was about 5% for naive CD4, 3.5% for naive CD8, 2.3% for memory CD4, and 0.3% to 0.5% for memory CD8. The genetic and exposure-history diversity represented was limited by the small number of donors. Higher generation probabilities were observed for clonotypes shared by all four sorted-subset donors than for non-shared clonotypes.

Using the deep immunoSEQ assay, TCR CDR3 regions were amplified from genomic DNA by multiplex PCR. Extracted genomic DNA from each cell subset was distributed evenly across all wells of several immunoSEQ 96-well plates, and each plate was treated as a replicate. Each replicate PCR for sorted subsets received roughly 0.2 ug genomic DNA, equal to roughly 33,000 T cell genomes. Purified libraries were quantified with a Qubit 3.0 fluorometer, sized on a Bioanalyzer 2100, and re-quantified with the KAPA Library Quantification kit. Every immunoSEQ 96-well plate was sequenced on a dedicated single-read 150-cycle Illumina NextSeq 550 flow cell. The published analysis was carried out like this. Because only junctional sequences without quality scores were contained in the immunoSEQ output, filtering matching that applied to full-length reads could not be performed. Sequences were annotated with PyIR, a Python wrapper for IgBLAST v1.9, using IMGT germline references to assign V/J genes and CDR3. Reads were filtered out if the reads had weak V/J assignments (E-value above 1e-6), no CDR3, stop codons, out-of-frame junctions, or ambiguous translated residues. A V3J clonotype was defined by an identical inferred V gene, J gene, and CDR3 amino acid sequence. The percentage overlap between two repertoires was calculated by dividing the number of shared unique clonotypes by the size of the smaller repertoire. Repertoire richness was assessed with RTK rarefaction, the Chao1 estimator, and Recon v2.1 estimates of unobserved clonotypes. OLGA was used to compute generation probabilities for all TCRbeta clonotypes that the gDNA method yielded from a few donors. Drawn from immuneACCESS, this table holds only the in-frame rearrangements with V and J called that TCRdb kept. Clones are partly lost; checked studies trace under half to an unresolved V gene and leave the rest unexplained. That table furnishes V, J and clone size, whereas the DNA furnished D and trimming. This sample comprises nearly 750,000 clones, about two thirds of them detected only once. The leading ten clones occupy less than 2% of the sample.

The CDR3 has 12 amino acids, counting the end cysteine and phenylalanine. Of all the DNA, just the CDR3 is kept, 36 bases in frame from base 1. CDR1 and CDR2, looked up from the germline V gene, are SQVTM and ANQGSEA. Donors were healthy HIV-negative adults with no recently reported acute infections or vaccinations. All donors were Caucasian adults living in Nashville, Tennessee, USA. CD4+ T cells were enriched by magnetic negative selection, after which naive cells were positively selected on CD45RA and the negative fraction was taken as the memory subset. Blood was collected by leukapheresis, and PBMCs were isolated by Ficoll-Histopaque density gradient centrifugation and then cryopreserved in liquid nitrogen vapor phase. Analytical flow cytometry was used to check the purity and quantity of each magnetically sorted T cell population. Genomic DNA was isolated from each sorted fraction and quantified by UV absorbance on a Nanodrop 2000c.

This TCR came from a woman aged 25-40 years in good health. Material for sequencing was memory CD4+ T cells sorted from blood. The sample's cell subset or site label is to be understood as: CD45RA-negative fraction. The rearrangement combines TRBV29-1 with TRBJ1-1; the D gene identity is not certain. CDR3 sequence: CSAMWGNTEAFF. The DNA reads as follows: TGCAGTGCCATGTGGGGGAACACTGAAGCTTTCTTT.